This TCR beta chain came from a study of T cell repertoires in cytomegalovirus infection. Study in general: Both CMV infection and a matching HLA type were indicated by public TCR beta signatures.

Study-level results: There were HLA-C-restricted CMV-specific TCR beta clonotypes dominating the ex vivo response. Identification of carriers of CMV plus the relevant HLA was performed using cumulative public TCR beta family frequency.

Turning to this clonotype: The antigen is unknown.

The V gene's germline CDR1 is MGHRA and CDR2 YSYEKL. This CDR3 contains 14 residues. The germline V and J ends were trimmed by 7 bases and 5 bases, with 14 bases remaining between them. TCRdb independently ran MiXCR on the reads; one entry per CDR3 protein. This sample has some 350,000 distinct CDR3 sequences, with about 32% found just once. The chain joins TRBV4-1 to TRBJ2-2; no clear D. This receptor was taken from a human donor in good health (CMV status not recorded). Some clones in this sample may be carry-over from other donors' samples. Material: cultured PBMCs, obtained from culture after CMV antigen stimulation. In DNA, the CDR3 is TGCGCCAGCATGGCCCCTCTGGCGACCGGGGAGCTGTTTTTT. It codes for CASMAPLATGELFF.